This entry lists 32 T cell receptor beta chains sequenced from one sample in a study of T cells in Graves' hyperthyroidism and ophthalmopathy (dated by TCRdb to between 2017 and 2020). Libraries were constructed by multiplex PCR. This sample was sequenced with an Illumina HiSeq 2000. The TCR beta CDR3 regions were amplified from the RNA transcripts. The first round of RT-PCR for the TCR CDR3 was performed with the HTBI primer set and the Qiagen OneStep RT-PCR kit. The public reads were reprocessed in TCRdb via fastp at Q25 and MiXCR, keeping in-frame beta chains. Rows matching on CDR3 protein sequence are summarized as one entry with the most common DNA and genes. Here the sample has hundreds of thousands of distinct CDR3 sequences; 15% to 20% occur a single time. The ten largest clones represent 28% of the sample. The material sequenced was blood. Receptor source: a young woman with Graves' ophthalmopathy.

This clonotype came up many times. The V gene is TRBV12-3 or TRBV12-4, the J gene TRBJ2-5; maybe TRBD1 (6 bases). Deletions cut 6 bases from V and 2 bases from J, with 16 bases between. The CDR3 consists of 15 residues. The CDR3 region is CASRPGHPVQETQYF. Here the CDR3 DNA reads TGTGCCAGCAGGCCGGGACACCCAGTACAAGAGACCCAGTACTTC.

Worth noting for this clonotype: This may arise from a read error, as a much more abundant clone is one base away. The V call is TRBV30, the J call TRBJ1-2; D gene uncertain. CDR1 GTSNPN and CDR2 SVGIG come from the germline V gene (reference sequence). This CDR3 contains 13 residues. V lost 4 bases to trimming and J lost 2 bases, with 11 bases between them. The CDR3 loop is CAWIIGENYGYTF. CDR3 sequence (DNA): TGTGCCTGGATAATAGGAGAGAACTATGGCTACACCTTC.

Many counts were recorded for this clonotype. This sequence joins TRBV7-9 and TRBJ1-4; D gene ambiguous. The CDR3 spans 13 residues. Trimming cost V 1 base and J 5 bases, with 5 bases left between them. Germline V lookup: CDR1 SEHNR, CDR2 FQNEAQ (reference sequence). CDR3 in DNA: TGTGCCAGCAGCTTAGACCCGAATGAAAAACTGTTTTTT. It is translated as CASSLDPNEKLFF.

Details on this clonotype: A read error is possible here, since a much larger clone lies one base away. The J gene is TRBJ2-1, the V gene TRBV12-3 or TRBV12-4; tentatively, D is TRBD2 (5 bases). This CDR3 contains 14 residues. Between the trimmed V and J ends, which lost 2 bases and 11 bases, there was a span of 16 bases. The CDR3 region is CASSLSGIRDKQFF. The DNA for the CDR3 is TGTGCCAGCAGTTTATCGGGGATAAGGGATAAGCAGTTCTTC.

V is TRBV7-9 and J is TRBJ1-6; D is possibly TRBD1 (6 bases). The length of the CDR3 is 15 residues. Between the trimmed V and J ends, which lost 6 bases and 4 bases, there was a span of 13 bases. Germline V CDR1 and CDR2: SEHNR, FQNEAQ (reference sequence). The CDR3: CASRRTGQYNSPLHF. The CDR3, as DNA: TGTGCCAGCAGACGCACGGGACAATATAATTCACCCCTCCACTTT.

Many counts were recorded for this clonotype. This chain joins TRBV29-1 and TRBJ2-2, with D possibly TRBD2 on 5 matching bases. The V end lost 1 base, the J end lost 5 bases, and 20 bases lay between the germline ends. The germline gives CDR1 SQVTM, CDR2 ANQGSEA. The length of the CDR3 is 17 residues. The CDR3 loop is CSVEGEWGVGGTGELFF. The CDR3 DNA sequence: TGCAGCGTTGAAGGCGAATGGGGAGTAGGCGGAACCGGGGAGCTGTTTTTT.

The CDR3 protein is CASSRGTVETQYF. CDR3 sequence (DNA): TGTGCCAGCAGCCGCGGGACAGTAGAGACCCAGTACTTC. This chain links TRBV5-6 with TRBJ2-5; the D gene is possibly TRBD1 (7 bases). Germline loops: CDR1 SGHDT, CDR2 YYEEEE. V was cut by 4 bases and J by 4 bases, with 11 bases left in between. The CDR3 is 13 amino acids.

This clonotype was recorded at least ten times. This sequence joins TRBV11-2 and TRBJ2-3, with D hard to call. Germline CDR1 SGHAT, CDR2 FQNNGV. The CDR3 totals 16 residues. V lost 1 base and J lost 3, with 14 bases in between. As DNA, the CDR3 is TGTGCCAGCAGCTTAGCTGGTCTTTTGAGGACAGATACGCAGTATTTT. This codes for CASSLAGLLRTDTQYF. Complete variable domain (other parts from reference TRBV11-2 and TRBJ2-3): EAGVAQSPRYKIIEKRQSVAFWCNPISGHATLYWYQQILGQGPKLLIQFQNNGVVDDSQLPKDRFSAERLKGVDSTLKIQPAKLEDSAVYLCASSLAGLLRTDTQYFGPGTRLTVL.

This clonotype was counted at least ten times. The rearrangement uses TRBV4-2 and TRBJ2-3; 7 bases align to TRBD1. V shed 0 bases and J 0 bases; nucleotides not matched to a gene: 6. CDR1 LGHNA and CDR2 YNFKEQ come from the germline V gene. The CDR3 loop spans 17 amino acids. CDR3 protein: CASSQEQGTSSTDTQYF. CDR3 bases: TGTGCCAGCAGCCAAGAACAGGGGACGAGTAGCACAGATACGCAGTATTTT.

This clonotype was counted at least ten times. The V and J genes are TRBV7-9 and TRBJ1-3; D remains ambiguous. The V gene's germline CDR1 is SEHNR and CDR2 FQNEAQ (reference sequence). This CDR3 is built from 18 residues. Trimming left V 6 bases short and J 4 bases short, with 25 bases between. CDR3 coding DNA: TGTGCCAGCAGTCCCATCGACGTTTTCTGGAACGTAGGAAACACCATATATTTT. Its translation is CASSPIDVFWNVGNTIYF.

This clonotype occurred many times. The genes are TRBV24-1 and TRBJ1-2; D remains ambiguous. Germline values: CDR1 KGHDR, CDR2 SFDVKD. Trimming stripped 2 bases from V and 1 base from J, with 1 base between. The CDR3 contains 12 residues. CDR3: CATSDYNYGYTF. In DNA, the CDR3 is TGTGCCACCAGTGATTATAACTATGGCTACACCTTC.

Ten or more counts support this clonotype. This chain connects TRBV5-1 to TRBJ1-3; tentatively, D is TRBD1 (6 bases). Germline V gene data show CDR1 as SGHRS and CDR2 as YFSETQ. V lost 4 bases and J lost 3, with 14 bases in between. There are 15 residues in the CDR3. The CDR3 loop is CASSPGVTFGNTIYF. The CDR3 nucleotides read TGCGCCAGCAGCCCAGGGGTTACGTTTGGAAACACCATATATTTT.

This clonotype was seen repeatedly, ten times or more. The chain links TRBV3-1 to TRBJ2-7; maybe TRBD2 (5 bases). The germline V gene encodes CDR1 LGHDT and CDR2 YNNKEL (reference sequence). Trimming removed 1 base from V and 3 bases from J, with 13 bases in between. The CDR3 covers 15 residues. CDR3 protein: CASSQVGSDGYEQYF. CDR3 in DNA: TGTGCCAGCAGCCAAGTGGGGAGTGACGGCTACGAGCAGTACTTC.

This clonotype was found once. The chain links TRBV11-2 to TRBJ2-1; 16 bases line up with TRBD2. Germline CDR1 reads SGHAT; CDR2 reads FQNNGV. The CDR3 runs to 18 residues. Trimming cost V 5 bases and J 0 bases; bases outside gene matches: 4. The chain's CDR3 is CASSLGTSGGASYNEQFF. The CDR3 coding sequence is TGTGCCAGCAGCCTGGGGACTAGCGGGGGGGCCTCCTACAATGAGCAGTTCTTC.

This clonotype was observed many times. This CDR3 is CASSDLSYGYTF. As DNA, the CDR3 is TGTGCCAGCAGTGATCTCTCGTACGGCTACACCTTC. The chain couples TRBV12-3 or TRBV12-4 to TRBJ1-2; D call uncertain. The CDR3 spans 12 residues. V shed 5 bases and J shed 8 bases, with 12 bases lying between them.

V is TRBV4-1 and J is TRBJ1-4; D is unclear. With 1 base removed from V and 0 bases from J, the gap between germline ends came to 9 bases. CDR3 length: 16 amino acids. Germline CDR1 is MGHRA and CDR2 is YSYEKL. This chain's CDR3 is CASSQAPGATNEKLFF. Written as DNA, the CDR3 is TGCGCCAGCAGCCAAGCCCCCGGGGCAACTAATGAAAAACTGTTTTTT.

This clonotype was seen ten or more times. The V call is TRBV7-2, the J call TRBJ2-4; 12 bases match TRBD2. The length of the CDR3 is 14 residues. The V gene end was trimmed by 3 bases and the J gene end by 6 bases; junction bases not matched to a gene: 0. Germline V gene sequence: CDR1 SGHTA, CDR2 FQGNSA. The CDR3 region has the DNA TGTGCCAGCAGCTTGACTAGCGGGAGAAACATTCAGTACTTC. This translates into CASSLTSGRNIQYF.

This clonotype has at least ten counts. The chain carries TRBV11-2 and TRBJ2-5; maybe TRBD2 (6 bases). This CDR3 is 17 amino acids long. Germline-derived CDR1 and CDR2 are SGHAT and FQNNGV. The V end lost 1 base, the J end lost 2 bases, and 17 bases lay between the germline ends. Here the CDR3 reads CASSLGRGPGVQETQYF. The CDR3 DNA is TGTGCCAGCAGCTTAGGCAGAGGACCGGGGGTTCAAGAGACCCAGTACTTC.

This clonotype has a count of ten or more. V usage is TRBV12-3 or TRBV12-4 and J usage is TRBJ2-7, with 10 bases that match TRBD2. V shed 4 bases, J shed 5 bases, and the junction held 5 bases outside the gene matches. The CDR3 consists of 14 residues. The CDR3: CASSSLAGGDEQYF. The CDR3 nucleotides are TGTGCCAGCAGTTCATTAGCGGGAGGAGACGAGCAGTACTTC.

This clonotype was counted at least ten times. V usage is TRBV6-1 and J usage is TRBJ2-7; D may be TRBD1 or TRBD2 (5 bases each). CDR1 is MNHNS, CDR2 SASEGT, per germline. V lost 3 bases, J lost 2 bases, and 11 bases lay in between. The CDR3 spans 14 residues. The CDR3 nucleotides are TGTGCCAGCAGTGAGGGAGCAGGGCCCTACGAGCAGTACTTC. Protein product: CASSEGAGPYEQYF.

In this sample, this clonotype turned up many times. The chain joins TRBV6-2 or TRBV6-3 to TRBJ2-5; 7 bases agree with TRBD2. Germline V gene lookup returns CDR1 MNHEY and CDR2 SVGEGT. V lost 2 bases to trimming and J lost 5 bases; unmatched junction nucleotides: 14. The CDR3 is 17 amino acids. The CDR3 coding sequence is TGTGCCAGCAGTTACGGGGGTCGGGGAGGGTTTGTGGAGACCCAGTACTTC. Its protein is CASSYGGRGGFVETQYF.

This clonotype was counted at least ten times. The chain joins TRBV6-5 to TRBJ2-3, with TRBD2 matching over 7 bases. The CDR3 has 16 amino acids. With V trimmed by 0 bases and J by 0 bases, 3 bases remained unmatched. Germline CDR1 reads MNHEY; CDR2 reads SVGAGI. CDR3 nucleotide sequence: TGTGCCAGCAGTTACTCGCTAGCGGATAGCACAGATACGCAGTATTTT. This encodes CASSYSLADSTDTQYF.

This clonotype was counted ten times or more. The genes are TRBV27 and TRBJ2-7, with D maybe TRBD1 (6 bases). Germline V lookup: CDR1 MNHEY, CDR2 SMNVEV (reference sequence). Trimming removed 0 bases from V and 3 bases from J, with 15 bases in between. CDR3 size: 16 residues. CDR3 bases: TGTGCCAGCAGTTTATCGGGTCAGGGGTACCTCTACGAGCAGTACTTC. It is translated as CASSLSGQGYLYEQYF.

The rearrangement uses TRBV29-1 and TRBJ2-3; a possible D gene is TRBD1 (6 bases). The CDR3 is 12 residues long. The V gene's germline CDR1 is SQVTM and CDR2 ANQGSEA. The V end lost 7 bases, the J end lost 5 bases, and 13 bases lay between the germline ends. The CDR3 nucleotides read TGCAGCGAACGGACAGAAGGAGATACGCAGTATTTT. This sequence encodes CSERTEGDTQYF.

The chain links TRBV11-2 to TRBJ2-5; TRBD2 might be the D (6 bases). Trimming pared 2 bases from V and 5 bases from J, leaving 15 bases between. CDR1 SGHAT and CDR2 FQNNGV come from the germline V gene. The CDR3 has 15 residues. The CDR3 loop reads CASSLSRGSGETQYF. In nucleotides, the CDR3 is TGTGCCAGCAGCTTATCCCGAGGGAGCGGGGAGACCCAGTACTTC.

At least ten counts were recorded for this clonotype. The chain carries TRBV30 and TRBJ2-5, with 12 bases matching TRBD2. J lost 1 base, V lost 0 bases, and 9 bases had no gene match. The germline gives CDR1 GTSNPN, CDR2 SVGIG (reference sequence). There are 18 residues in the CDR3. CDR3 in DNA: TGTGCCTGGAGTGTATGGAGCCTAGCGGGAGGGCGCCAAGAGACCCAGTACTTC. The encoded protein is CAWSVWSLAGGRQETQYF.

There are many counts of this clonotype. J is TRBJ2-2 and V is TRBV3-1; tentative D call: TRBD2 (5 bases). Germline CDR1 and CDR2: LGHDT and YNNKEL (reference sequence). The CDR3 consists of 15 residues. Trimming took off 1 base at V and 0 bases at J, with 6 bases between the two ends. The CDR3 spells CASSQAGTNTGELFF. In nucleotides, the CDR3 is TGTGCCAGCAGCCAAGCGGGAACGAACACCGGGGAGCTGTTTTTT.

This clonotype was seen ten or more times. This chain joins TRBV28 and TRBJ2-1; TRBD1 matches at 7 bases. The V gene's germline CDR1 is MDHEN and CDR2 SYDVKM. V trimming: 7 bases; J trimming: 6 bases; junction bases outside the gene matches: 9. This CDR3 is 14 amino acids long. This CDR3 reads CASTSGQTLNEQFF. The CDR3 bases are TGTGCCAGCACCTCGGGACAGACGCTCAATGAGCAGTTCTTC.

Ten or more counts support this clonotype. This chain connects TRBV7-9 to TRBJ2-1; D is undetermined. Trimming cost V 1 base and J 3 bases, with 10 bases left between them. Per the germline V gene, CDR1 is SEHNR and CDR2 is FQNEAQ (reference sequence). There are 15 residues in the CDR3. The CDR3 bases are TGTGCCAGCAGCTTAGAGTATCCCAGCTACAATGAGCAGTTCTTC. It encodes CASSLEYPSYNEQFF.

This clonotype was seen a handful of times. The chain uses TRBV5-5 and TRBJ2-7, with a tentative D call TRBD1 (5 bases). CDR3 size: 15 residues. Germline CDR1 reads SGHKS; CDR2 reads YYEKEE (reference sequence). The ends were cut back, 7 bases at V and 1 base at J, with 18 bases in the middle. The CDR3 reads CASSEQASLSYEQYF. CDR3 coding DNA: TGTGCCAGCTCCGAACAGGCTTCACTTTCCTACGAGCAGTACTTC. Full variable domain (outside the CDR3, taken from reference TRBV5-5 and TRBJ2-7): DAGVTQSPTHLIKTRGQQVTLRCSPISGHKSVSWYQQVLGQGPQFIFQYYEKEERGRGNFPDRFSARQFPNYSSELNVNALLLGDSALYLCASSEQASLSYEQYFGPGTRLTVT.

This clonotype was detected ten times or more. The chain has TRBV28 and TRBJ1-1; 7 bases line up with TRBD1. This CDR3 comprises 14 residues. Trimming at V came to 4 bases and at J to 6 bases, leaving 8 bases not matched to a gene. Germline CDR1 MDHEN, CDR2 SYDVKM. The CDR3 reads CASSSPGTVSEAFF. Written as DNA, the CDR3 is TGTGCCAGCAGTTCTCCCGGGACAGTTTCTGAAGCTTTCTTT.

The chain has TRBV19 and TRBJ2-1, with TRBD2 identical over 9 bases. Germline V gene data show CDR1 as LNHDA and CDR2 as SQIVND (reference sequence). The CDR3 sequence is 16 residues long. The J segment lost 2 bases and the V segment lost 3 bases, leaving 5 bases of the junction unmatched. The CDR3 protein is CASSIRGGGAYNEQFF. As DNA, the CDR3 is TGTGCCAGTAGTATCCGCGGCGGGGGGGCCTACAATGAGCAGTTCTTC.